The rows below give T cell receptor beta chains drawn from one sample of a study of T-cell memory formation after mild COVID-19. TCRdb processed the 5' RACE reads anew with MiXCR; each CDR3 protein has one entry. This table has 250,000 to 300,000 distinct CDR3 sequences, roughly 15% appearing once. The sample comprised PBMCs or a T cell subset sorted from them (not recorded which). The receptors shown here come from a man between 18 and 29 years old who had mild COVID-19 (a few samples of this study predate the infection). Cell type and time point are not known. Both conserved end residues are part of each CDR3. A D gene is named only where the DNA matches it firmly. Clone sizes are given selectively: once, few, many, or a class where the clone is expanded.

CDR3 | DNA | V | size | J | D
CSSGLLGATNEKLFF | TGCAGCTCGGGACTATTGGGGGCAACTAATGAAAAACTGTTTTTT | TRBV20-1 | NA | TRBJ1-4 | NA
CSAKGGTDQETQYF | TGCAGTGCTAAGGGCGGGACAGACCAAGAGACCCAGTACTTC | TRBV20-1 | NA | TRBJ2-5 | NA
CAISAPGVYGYTF | TGTGCCATCAGTGCCCCCGGAGTCTATGGCTACACCTTC | TRBV10-3 | NA | TRBJ1-2 | NA
CASSWELAWIQETQYF | TGTGCCAGCAGTTGGGAATTAGCGTGGATCCAAGAGACCCAGTACTTC | TRBV6-6 | NA | TRBJ2-5 | NA
CATSSPPGTSNTIYF | TGTGCCACCAGCAGTCCCCCGGGAACTTCAAACACCATATATTTT | TRBV15 | NA | TRBJ1-3 | NA
CASRFQTSRDTQYF | TGTGCCAGCAGATTTCAGACTAGCCGAGATACGCAGTATTTT | TRBV2 | few | TRBJ2-3 | TRBD2
CASSRFRGRETQYF | TGTGCCAGCAGTCGATTCCGGGGGCGAGAGACCCAGTACTTC | TRBV11-2 | few | TRBJ2-5 | NA
CATSDSPLYNEQFF | TGTGCCACCAGTGATTCTCCGCTCTACAATGAGCAGTTCTTC | TRBV24-1 | many | TRBJ2-1 | NA
CASSVGLGKGNEQFF | TGTGCCAGCAGCGTAGGTCTAGGTAAGGGGAATGAGCAGTTCTTC | TRBV9 | NA | TRBJ2-1 | NA
CASSQERYSYNEQFF | TGTGCCAGCAGCCAAGAGAGATACTCCTACAATGAGCAGTTCTTC | TRBV14 | few | TRBJ2-1 | NA
CASSQGQGLGEDTGELFF | TGTGCCAGCAGCCAGGGACAGGGATTGGGAGAAGACACCGGGGAGCTGTTTTTT | TRBV4-2 | few | TRBJ2-2 | TRBD1
CASSSDGQGNQPQHF | TGCGCCAGCAGCTCCGACGGACAGGGAAATCAGCCCCAGCATTTT | TRBV5-1 | few | TRBJ1-5 | TRBD1
CASSSRMRDEQFF | TGTGCCAGCAGTTCCCGGATGCGCGATGAGCAGTTCTTC | TRBV12-3/TRBV12-4 | few | TRBJ2-1 | NA
CASSLLAGNQETQYF | TGCGCCAGCAGCTTACTAGCGGGGAACCAAGAGACCCAGTACTTC | TRBV5-1 | many | TRBJ2-5 | TRBD2